One and the same sample provided the 13 T cell receptor beta chains below, sequenced in a study of human T cells and chemical hapten exposure. MiXCR, applied by TCRdb to the RACE reads, yields one record per CDR3 protein. The top ten clones hold around 1.5% of a sample with more than 80,000 distinct CDR3 sequences, roughly 7.6% of them seen once. As for time point: patch test 1, 2 weeks after DPC sensitization. This sample's treatment: therapeutic diphenylcyclopropenone sensitization with weekly scalp DPC. The sequencing here drew on whole blood, taken in connection with sensitization to the hapten diphenylcyclopropenone (DPC). The receptors shown here come from a woman in her thirties with alopecia areata. Some clones in this sample may be carry-over from other donors' samples.

This clonotype was seen only once. This chain joins TRBV10-3 and TRBJ1-5; D is unclear. Germline V gives CDR1 ENHRY, CDR2 SYGVKD. This CDR3 is built from 15 residues. V was shortened by 2 bases and J by 0 bases, with 8 bases between the two germline ends. The CDR3 spells CAISEQFDSNQPQHF. The DNA for the CDR3 is TGTGCCATCAGTGAGCAATTTGATAGCAATCAGCCCCAGCATTTT.

This clonotype was observed at least ten times. One junction end disagrees with the germline gene, perhaps due to a read error. The V gene is TRBV5-4, the J gene TRBJ1-2; D ambiguous. Germline assignment: CDR1 SGHNT and CDR2 YYREEE (reference sequence). The CDR3 totals 12 residues. The CDR3 DNA is TGTGCCAGCAGTTTGGACGGCTATGGCTACACCTTC. This translates into CASSLDGYGYTF.

This clonotype has a count of ten or more. The chain links TRBV5-4 to TRBJ1-2; D may be TRBD1 (6 bases). V lost 1 base, J lost 3 bases, and 13 bases lay in between. Germline loops: CDR1 SGHNT, CDR2 YYREEE (reference sequence). The CDR3 has 15 residues. The CDR3 coding sequence is TGTGCCAGCAGCTTGTCCATGACAGGTGACTATGGCTACACCTTC. Protein: CASSLSMTGDYGYTF.

This chain links TRBV12-3 or TRBV12-4 with TRBJ2-5; D possibly corresponds to TRBD2 (7 bases). Trimming pared 3 bases from V and 4 bases from J, leaving 12 bases between. CDR3 length: 14 amino acids. Written as DNA, the CDR3 is TGTGCCAGCAGTTTGGGAGGGGGGACAGAGACCCAGTACTTC. It codes for CASSLGGGTETQYF.

This clonotype was recorded at least ten times. This chain uses TRBV18 with TRBJ2-1; 8 bases are a match to TRBD1. The length of the CDR3 is 17 residues. Trimming at V came to 2 bases and at J to 0 bases, leaving 6 bases not matched to a gene. CDR1 and CDR2 from the germline V gene are KGHSH and LQKENI. The CDR3 bases are TGTGCCAGCTCACCAAGCACAGGGGGGAGCTCCTACAATGAGCAGTTCTTC. Translation gives CASSPSTGGSSYNEQFF.

The table lists this clonotype with a few counts. The chain couples TRBV20-1 to TRBJ1-2; D possibly corresponds to TRBD1 (6 bases). Germline V gene lookup returns CDR1 DFQATT and CDR2 SNEGSKA (reference sequence). V gave up 5 bases and J gave up 4 bases, with 17 bases separating them. The CDR3 consists of 14 residues. In nucleotides, the CDR3 is TGCAGTGCTTTCGGCGCTGTGGGGGCCTATGGCTACACCTTC. This gives the protein CSAFGAVGAYGYTF.

This clonotype appeared a few times. V gene TRBV9 combines with J gene TRBJ1-2; no clear D. V dropped 3 bases and J dropped 6 bases, with 9 bases sitting between them. Germline V gives CDR1 SGDLS, CDR2 YYNGEE. The CDR3 contains 12 residues. The CDR3 loop reads CASSATLDGYTF. CDR3 nucleotide sequence: TGTGCCAGCAGCGCCACATTGGATGGCTACACCTTC.

This clonotype was observed a handful of times. The rearrangement links TRBV7-3 to TRBJ1-1; weak D call: TRBD1 (5 bases). The CDR3 sequence is 13 residues long. Trimming pared 0 bases from V and 4 bases from J, leaving 6 bases between. The germline gives CDR1 SGHTA, CDR2 FQGTGA. The CDR3 spells CASSLTGVTEAFF. CDR3 nucleotide sequence: TGTGCCAGCAGCTTAACAGGGGTCACTGAAGCTTTCTTT.

This chain links TRBV27 with TRBJ2-5, with D uncertain. Germline V lookup: CDR1 MNHEY, CDR2 SMNVEV (reference sequence). This CDR3 is built from 16 residues. Trimming cost V 2 bases and J 2 bases, with 15 bases left between them. The DNA of the CDR3 is TGTGCCAGCAGTTTACGCGAATCTAGGTCTCAAGAGACCCAGTACTTC. This codes for CASSLRESRSQETQYF.

This clonotype was counted ten times or more. This chain uses TRBV9 with TRBJ2-7; TRBD1 matches 8 bases. The junction had 4 bases not matched to a gene; V was cut back by 2 bases and J by 3 bases. Germline V lookup: CDR1 SGDLS, CDR2 YYNGEE. The CDR3 has 14 amino acids. CDR3 nucleotides: TGTGCCAGCAGCGTTGGACAGGGCAACTACGAGCAGTACTTC. It codes for CASSVGQGNYEQYF.

In the case of this clonotype: Its ends do not fully match the called genes, so a read error is possible. This chain links TRBV3-1 with TRBJ1-1, with TRBD1 as a possible D gene (5 bases). Germline CDR1 reads LGHDT; CDR2 reads YNNKEL (reference sequence). This CDR3 is 14 amino acids long. The CDR3 spells CARSQDPQTDEAFF. The CDR3 DNA sequence: TGTGCCAGGAGCCAAGATCCTCAGACAGATGAAGCTTTCTTT. The whole variable domain, remainder taken from reference TRBV3-1 and TRBJ1-1, is DTAVSQTPKYLVTQMGNDKSIKCEQNLGHDTMYWYKQDSKKFLKIMFSYNNKELIINETVPNRFSPKSPDKAHLNLHINSLELGDSAVYFCARSQDPQTDEAFFGQGTRLTVV.

There are many counts of this clonotype. The chain employs TRBV5-6 and TRBJ1-4; D is undetermined. Trimming took off 5 bases at V and 6 bases at J, with 8 bases between the two ends. The CDR3 totals 12 residues. Germline values: CDR1 SGHDT, CDR2 YYEEEE. The CDR3 DNA reads TGTGCCAGCAGATCCACAGATGAAAAACTGTTTTTT. Translated: CASRSTDEKLFF.

The genes are TRBV18 and TRBJ2-5; no clear D. Per the germline V gene, CDR1 is KGHSH and CDR2 is LQKENI. There are 13 residues in the CDR3. V was trimmed by 0 bases and J by 1 base, leaving 3 bases between them. The chain's CDR3 is CASSPPVQETQYF. DNA for the CDR3: TGTGCCAGCTCACCACCGGTCCAAGAGACCCAGTACTTC.